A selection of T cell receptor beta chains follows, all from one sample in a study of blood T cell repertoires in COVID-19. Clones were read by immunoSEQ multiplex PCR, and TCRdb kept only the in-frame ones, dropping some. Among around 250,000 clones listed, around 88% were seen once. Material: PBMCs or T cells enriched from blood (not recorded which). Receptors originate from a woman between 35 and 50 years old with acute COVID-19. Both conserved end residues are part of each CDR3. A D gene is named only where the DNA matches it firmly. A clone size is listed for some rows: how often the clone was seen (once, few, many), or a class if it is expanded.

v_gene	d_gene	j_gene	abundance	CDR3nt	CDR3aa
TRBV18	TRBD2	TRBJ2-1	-	TGTGCCAGCTCACCACAGGGACTAAACCCCTACAATGAGCAGTTCTTC	CASSPQGLNPYNEQFF
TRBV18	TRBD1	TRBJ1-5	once	TGTGCCAGCTCTAGGGGACAGGGCGATCAGCCCCAGCATTTT	CASSRGQGDQPQHF
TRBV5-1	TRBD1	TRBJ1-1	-	TGCGCCAGCAGCCTAGACAGGGGATACACTGAAGCTTTCTTT	CASSLDRGYTEAFF
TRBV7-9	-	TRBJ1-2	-	TGTGCCAGCAGGTCAGACAGCCTCTATGGCTACACCTTC	CASRSDSLYGYTF
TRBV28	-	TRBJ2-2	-	TGTGCCAGCAGTTTTGGGGCAGCGAGCGGGGAGCTGTTTTTT	CASSFGAASGELFF
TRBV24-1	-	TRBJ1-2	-	TGTGCCACCAGTGATCCTCGCGCAGGGCAGGGCGCCATTGAATATGGCTACACCTTC	CATSDPRAGQGAIEYGYTF
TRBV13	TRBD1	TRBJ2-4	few	TGTGCCAGCAGCTTAGGGGACAGGGTAAACATTCAGTACTTC	CASSLGDRVNIQYF
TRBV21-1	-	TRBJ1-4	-	TGTGCCAGCAGCAAACGAAGCCCCTGTCGCGAAAAACTGTTTTTT	CASSKRSPCREKLFF
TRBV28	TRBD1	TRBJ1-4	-	TGTGCCAGCAGTCTCACGACAGGGCTGGTTGAAAAACTGTTTTTT	CASSLTTGLVEKLFF
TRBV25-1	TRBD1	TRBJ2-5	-	TGTGCCAGCAGTGATTCGGGACAGGAGCAAGAGACCCAGTACTTC	CASSDSGQEQETQYF
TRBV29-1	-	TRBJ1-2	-	TGCAGCGTTGAGGGGGGGCTGGGCTACACCTTC	CSVEGGLGYTF
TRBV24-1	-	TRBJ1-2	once	TGTGCCACCAGTGATTTGCCTGGCAGGGGTTGGGATGGCTACACCTTC	CATSDLPGRGWDGYTF
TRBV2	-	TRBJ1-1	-	TGTGCCAGCAGTGAAGCGCAGGGCCGGACTTTCTTT	CASSEAQGRTFF
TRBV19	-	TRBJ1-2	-	TGTGCCAGTAGTATCAAAACCCCAGGGAAGGACTATGGCTACACCTTC	CASSIKTPGKDYGYTF
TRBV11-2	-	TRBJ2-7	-	TGTGCCAGCAGCTTAGGTCCAGCGGGCGCCTCCTACGAGCAGTACTTC	CASSLGPAGASYEQYF
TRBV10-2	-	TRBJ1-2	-	TGCGCCAGCAGTGAGTCGACATGGGAGGGTGGCTACACCTTC	CASSESTWEGGYTF
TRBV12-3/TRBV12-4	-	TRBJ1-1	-	TGTGCCAGCAGTTTGGCGGGGGTGACTGAAGCTTTCTTT	CASSLAGVTEAFF
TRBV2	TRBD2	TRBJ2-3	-	TGTGCCAGCCTGGAGTTAGCGGGAGGGGTCACAGATACGCAGTATTTT	CASLELAGGVTDTQYF
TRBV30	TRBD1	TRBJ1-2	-	TGTGCCTGGAACCGACCGGGACAGATGAACTATGGCTACACCTTC	CAWNRPGQMNYGYTF
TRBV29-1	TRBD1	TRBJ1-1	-	TGCAGCGTTGTGAAACAGGGGTACACTGAAGCTTTCTTT	CSVVKQGYTEAFF
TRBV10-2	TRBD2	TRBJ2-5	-	TGCGCCAGCAGACTAGCGGGTCAGGGAGAGACCCAGTACTTC	CASRLAGQGETQYF
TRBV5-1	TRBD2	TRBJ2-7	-	TGCGCCAGCAGCTTAGCGGGAGGATCGGTTTACGAGCAGTACTTC	CASSLAGGSVYEQYF
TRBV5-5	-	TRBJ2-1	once	TGTGCCAGCAGCGAGGAGGTCAGCAACAATGAGCAGTTCTTC	CASSEEVSNNEQFF
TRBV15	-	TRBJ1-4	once	TGTGCCACCAGCCCGAGGGACAAATTCTATGAAAAACTGTTTTTT	CATSPRDKFYEKLFF
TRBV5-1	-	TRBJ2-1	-	TGCGCCAGCAGCTTGGCCCGGGGGGCGTTCTACAATGAGCAGTTCTTC	CASSLARGAFYNEQFF
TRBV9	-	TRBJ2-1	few	TGTGCCAGCAGCGTAATGAGGTGGTCTTGGGATGAGCAGTTCTTC	CASSVMRWSWDEQFF
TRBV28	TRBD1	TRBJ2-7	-	TGTGCCAGCGGGGGACAGGGGTACGAGCAGTACTTC	CASGGQGYEQYF
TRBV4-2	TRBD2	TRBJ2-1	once	TGTGCCAGCAGCACGCGGACTAGCGGGAGCCCCTACAATGAGCAGTTCTTC	CASSTRTSGSPYNEQFF
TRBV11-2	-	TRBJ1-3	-	TGTGCCAGCAGCGTGACAATTTACTCTGGAAACACCATATATTTT	CASSVTIYSGNTIYF
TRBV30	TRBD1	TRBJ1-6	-	TGTGCCTGGAGTGGAGGACAGGGGGTCTATAATTCACCCCTCCACTTT	CAWSGGQGVYNSPLHF
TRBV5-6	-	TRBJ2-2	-	TGTGCCAGCACCCCCCTGGGGGGACCAAACACCGGGGAGCTGTTTTTT	CASTPLGGPNTGELFF
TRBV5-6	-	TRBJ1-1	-	TGTGCCAGCGGGGGCTGGGGCACTGAAGCTTTCTTT	CASGGWGTEAFF
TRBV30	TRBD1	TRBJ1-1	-	TGTGCCTGGAGTGTACGGACAGGTGAAGCTTTCTTT	CAWSVRTGEAFF
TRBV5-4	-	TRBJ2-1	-	TGTGCCAGCAGCTTGGGGATGGCTAGCTCCTACAATGAGCAGTTCTTC	CASSLGMASSYNEQFF
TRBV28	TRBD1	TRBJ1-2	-	TGTGCCAGCAGTTTCCGGACAGGGAGCGACGGCTACACCTTC	CASSFRTGSDGYTF
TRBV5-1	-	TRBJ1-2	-	TGCGCCAGCAGCTCGGGTAATTGGGGGGTCGGCGGCTACACCTTC	CASSSGNWGVGGYTF
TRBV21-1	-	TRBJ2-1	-	TGTGCCAGCAGCAACCTCATCGACGGGACTACGCACTACAATGAGCAGTTCTTC	CASSNLIDGTTHYNEQFF
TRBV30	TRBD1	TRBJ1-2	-	TGTGCCTGGAAGGACAGGGGGGACTATGGCTACACCTTC	CAWKDRGDYGYTF
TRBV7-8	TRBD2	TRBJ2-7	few	TGTGCCAGCAGCTTAGTGCAGCGGGGCTACGAGCAGTACTTC	CASSLVQRGYEQYF
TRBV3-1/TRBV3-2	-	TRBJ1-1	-	TGTGCCAGCAGCCACCGAAGGACAGCTCAAGAACACTTTGAAGCTTTCTTT	CASSHRRTAQEHFEAFF
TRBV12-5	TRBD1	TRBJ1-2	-	TGTGCTTGGGACAGGGGAAACTATGGCTACACCTTC	CAWDRGNYGYTF
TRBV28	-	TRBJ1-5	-	TGTGCCAGCTATTCACCCACAGGGTTCAATCAGCCCCAGCATTTT	CASYSPTGFNQPQHF
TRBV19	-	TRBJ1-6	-	TGTGCCAGTAGTATTCGGGGATATAATTCACCCCTCCACTTT	CASSIRGYNSPLHF
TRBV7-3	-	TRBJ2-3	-	TGTGCCAGCAGCCCAGCGGTCCTGAGCACAGATACGCAGTATTTT	CASSPAVLSTDTQYF
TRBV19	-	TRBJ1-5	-	TGTGCCAGTGAACCCCATGGGGGGTATTATAGCAATCAGCCCCAGCATTTT	CASEPHGGYYSNQPQHF
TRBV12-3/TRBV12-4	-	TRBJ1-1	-	TGTGCCAGCAGTTTGAGTGTAACTGAAGCTTTCTTT	CASSLSVTEAFF
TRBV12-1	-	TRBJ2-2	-	TGTGCCAGCAGCTGGATCCTACTAGCGGGAGCACTACCTTCCGGCGGGGAGCTGTTTTTT	CASSWILLAGALPSGGELFF
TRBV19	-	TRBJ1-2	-	TGTGCCAGTAGTATTCAGCAGGTTGATGGCTACACCTTC	CASSIQQVDGYTF
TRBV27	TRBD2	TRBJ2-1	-	TGTGCCAGCACTCCGGGACTAGGATACAATGAGCAGTTCTTC	CASTPGLGYNEQFF
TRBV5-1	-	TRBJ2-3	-	TGCGCCAGCAGCTTGGCCGTAGATACGCAGTATTTT	CASSLAVDTQYF